This T cell receptor beta chain was sequenced in a study of brain T cells in children with intractable seizures. V lost 7 bases to trimming and J lost 0 bases; unmatched junction nucleotides: 7. This CDR3 comprises 15 residues. Germline-derived CDR1 and CDR2 are KGHSH and LQKENI. Worth noting for this clone: Antigen: not known.

Time point denoted: blood from clinic visit 5 months post-surgery; TSC patient then seizure free. Sequencing was limited to surgery cases with top T cell transcript signatures in brain tissue. Study-wide results and limits: Pre-surgery blood may have been undersampled, hiding some clones.

Clones were sequenced by immunoSEQ multiplex PCR, and TCRdb holds only the in-frame ones, with some missing. The sample carries around 340,000 clones, approximately 93% recorded once. This sequence originates from a boy younger than two with tuberous sclerosis and intractable seizures. The chain has TRBV18 and TRBJ2-3, with 7 bases that match TRBD2. This sample comprised peripheral blood, obtained roughly 5 months after surgery. The CDR3 coding sequence is TGTGCCAGCTTTGCAGCGGGATCTAGCACAGATACGCAGTATTTT. It translates to CASFAAGSSTDTQYF.